Here is one T cell receptor beta chain with its context. These data come from a study of blood T cell repertoires in COVID-19. Assay used: immunoSEQ multiplex PCR; TCRdb lists only in-frame clones, some missing. The table has about 270,000 clones, about 89% seen once. The sequencing sample was made of peripheral blood. The TCR originated in a man aged 40-55 years with active or convalescent COVID-19.

The CDR3 is CASSLGGSSYEQYF. The DNA of the CDR3 is TGTGCCAGCAGCTTGGGCGGGAGCTCCTACGAGCAGTACTTC. The genes are TRBV5-5 and TRBJ2-7, with TRBD2 matching over 7 bases. This CDR3 region has 14 residues. Germline loops: CDR1 SGHKS, CDR2 YYEKEE (reference sequence). After removal of 0 bases from V and 0 bases from J, the junction contained 0 bases not matched to a gene.